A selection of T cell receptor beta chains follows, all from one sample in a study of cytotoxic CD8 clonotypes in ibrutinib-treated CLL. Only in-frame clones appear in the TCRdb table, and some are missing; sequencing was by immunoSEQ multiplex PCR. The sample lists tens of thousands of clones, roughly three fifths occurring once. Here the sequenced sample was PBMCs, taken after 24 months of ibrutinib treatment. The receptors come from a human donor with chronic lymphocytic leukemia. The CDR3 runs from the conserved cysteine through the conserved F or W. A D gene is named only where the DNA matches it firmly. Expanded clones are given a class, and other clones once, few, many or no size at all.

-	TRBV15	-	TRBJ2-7	TGTGCCACCAGCAGAGTCGGTACCACTAGAACCTACGAGCAGTACTTC	CATSRVGTTRTYEQYF
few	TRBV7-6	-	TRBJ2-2	TGTGCCAGCAGCCCCCGGGGGCAACTGTACACCGGGGAGCTGTTTTTT	CASSPRGQLYTGELFF
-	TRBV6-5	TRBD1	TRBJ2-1	TGTGCCAGCAGGAACAGGGGCGCTCTCTACAATGAGCAGTTCTTC	CASRNRGALYNEQFF
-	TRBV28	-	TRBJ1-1	TGTGCCAGCAGAGACCTAGGGGCGTGGGGCACTGAAGCTTTCTTT	CASRDLGAWGTEAFF
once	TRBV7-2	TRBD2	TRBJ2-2	TGTGCCAGCAGCTTAGTAGCGGGAGGGTCCGTGGCCGGGGAGCTGTTTTTT	CASSLVAGGSVAGELFF
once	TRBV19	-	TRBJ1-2	TGTGCCAGTAGTATCCAGGGGTCCTATGGCTACACCTTC	CASSIQGSYGYTF
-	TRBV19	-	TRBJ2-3	TGTGCCAGTAGTATAGTGTTCGTTCCAACAGATACGCAGTATTTT	CASSIVFVPTDTQYF
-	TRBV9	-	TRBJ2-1	TGTGCCAGCAGCGTAGAGTTGGCGATTAACAATGAGCAGTTCTTC	CASSVELAINNEQFF
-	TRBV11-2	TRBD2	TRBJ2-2	TGTGCCAGCAGCTCCTCCGCTCGGGGGGGTACCGGGGAGCTGTTTTTT	CASSSSARGGTGELFF
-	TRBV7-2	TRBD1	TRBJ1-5	TGTGCCAGCAGTTCCTTGGGACAGGTAAATCAGCCCCAGCATTTT	CASSSLGQVNQPQHF
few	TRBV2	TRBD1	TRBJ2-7	TGTGCCAGCACTGGGGACAGGGGGCTCGAGCAGTACTTC	CASTGDRGLEQYF
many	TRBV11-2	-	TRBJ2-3	TGTGCCAGCAGCTTAGCGACGGCCTTATATTTGCTAGATACGCAGTATTTT	CASSLATALYLLDTQYF
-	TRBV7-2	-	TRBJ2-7	TGTGCCAGCAGCACCGAGGGCTACGAGCAGTACTTC	CASSTEGYEQYF
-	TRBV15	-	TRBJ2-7	TGTGCCACCCGGAGGGGTTCAGGCGAGCAGTACTTC	CATRRGSGEQYF
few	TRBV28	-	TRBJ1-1	TGTGCCAGCAGTTTATGGACACGTCCGAACACTGAAGCTTTCTTT	CASSLWTRPNTEAFF
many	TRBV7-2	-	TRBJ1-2	TGTGCCAGCAGAAAGACAGCGCTTAACTATGGCTACACCTTC	CASRKTALNYGYTF
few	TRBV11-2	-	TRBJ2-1	TGTGCCAGCAGCTTAGATCTCCAGGGGGGTGAGCAGTTCTTC	CASSLDLQGGEQFF
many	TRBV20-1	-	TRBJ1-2	TGCAGTGCTAGTGCAGGGTTTGGCGCCTTC	CSASAGFGAF
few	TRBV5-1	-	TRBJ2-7	TGCGCCAGCAGCTTAGGTACGGGAGCCGAGCAGTACTTC	CASSLGTGAEQYF
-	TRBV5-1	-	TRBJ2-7	TGCGCCAGCAGCTTGGTACAGACCTCCTACGAGCAGTACTTC	CASSLVQTSYEQYF
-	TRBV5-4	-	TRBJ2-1	TGTGCCAGCAGCTTGGGCGGGGAGCAGTTCTTC	CASSLGGEQFF
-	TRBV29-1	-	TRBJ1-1	TGCAGCGTTGCGCCTGCCCTAGGGAGGACTGAAGCTTTCTTT	CSVAPALGRTEAFF
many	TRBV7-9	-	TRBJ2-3	TGTGCCAGCAGCCCTCACTCAGATACGCAGTATTTT	CASSPHSDTQYF
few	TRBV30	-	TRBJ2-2	TGTGCCTGGAGTCCTGTACGGGGGGAGCTGTTTTTT	CAWSPVRGELFF